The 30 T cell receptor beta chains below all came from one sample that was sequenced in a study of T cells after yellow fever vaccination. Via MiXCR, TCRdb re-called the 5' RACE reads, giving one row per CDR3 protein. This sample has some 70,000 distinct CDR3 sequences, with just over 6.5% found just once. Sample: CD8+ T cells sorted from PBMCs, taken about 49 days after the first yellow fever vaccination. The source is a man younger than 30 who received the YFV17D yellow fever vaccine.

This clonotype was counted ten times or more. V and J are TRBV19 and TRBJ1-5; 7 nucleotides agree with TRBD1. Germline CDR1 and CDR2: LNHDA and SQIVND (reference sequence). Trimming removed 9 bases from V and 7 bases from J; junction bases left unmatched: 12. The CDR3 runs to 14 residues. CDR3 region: CASQDRPGRQPQHF. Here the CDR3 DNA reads TGTGCCAGCCAGGACAGGCCCGGCAGGCAGCCCCAGCATTTT.

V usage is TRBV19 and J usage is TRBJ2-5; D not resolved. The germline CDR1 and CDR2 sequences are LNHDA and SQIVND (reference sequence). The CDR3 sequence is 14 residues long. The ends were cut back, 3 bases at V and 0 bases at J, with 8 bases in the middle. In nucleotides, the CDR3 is TGTGCCAGTAGTATCCCCGGACACCAAGAGACCCAGTACTTC. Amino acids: CASSIPGHQETQYF.

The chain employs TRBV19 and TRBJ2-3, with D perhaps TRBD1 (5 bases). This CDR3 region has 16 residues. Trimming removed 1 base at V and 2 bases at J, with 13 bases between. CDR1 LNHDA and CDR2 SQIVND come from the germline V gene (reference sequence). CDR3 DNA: TGTGCCAGTAGTATAGTAGCAGGGCCTATCACAGATACGCAGTATTTT. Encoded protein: CASSIVAGPITDTQYF.

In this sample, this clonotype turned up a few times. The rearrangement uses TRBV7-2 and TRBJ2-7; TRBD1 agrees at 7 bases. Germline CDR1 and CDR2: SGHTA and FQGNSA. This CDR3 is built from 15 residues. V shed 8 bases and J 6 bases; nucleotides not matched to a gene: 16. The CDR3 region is CASSRFPTGVSEQYV. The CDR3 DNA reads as TGTGCCAGCTCGAGGTTTCCCACAGGGGTGAGCGAGCAGTACGTC.

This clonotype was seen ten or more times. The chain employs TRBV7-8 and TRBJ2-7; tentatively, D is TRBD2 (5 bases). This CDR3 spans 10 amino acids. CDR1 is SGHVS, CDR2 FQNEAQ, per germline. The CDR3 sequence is CAPEGLPQYV. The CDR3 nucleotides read TGTGCACCAGAGGGCCTTCCGCAGTACGTC.

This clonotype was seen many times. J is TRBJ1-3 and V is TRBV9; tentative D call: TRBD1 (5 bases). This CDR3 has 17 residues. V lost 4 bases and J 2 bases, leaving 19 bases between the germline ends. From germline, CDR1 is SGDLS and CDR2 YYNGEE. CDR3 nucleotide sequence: TGTGCCAGCAGCCCCGGGACGGCTCAGCCGGCTGGAAACACCATATATTTT. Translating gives CASSPGTAQPAGNTIYF. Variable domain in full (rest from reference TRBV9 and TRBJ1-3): DSGVTQTPKHLITATGQRVTLRCSPRSGDLSVYWYQQSLDQGLQFLIQYYNGEERAKGNILERFSAQQFPDLHSELNLSSLELGDSALYFCASSPGTAQPAGNTIYFGEGSWLTVV.

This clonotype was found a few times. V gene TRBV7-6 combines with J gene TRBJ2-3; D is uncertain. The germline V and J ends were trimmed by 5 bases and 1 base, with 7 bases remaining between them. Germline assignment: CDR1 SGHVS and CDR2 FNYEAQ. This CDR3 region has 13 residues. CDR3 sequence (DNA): TGTGCCAGCAGCCAGAGGCGCACAGATACGCAGTATTTT. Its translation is CASSQRRTDTQYF.

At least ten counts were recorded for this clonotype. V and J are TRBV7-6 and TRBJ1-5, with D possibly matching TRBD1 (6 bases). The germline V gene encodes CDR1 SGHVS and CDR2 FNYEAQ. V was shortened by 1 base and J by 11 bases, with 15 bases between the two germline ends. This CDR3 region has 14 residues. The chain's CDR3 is CASSLGGGLKAQHF. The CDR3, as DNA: TGTGCCAGCAGCTTAGGTGGGGGGCTCAAAGCCCAGCATTTT.

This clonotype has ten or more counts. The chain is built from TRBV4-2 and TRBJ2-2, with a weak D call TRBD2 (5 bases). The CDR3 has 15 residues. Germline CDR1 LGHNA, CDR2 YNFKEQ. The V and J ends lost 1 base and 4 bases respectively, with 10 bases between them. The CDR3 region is CASSQGASPTGELFF. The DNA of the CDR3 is TGTGCCAGCAGCCAAGGGGCTAGCCCCACCGGGGAGCTGTTTTTT.

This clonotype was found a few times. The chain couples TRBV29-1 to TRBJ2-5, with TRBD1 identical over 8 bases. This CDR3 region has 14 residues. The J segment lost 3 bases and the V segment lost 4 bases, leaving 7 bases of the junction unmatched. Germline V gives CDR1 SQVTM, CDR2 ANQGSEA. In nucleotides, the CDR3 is TGCAGCGTTGTTACCCCGACAGGGGAAGAGACCCAGTACTTC. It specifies CSVVTPTGEETQYF.

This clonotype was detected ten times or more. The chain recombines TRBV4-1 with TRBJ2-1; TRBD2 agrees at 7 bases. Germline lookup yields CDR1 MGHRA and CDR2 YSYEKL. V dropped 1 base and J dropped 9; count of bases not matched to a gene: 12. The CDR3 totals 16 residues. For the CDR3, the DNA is TGCGCCAGCAGCCAAGTTTCTGGCGGGGGAAGGGGTGAGCAGTTCTTC. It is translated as CASSQVSGGGRGEQFF.

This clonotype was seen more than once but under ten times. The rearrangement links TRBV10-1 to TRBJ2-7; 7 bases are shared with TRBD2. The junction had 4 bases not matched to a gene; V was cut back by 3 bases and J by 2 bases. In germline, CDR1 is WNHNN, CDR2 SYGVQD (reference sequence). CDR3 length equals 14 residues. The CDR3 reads CASSEAGRPYEQYF. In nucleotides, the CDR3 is TGCGCCAGCAGTGAAGCGGGGAGGCCCTACGAGCAGTACTTC.

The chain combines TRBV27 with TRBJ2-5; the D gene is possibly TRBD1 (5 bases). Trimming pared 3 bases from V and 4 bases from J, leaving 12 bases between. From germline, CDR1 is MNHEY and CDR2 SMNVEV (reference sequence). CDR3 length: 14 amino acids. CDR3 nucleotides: TGTGCCAGCAGTTTGTTGGGGCCCGGAGAGACCCAGTACTTC. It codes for CASSLLGPGETQYF.

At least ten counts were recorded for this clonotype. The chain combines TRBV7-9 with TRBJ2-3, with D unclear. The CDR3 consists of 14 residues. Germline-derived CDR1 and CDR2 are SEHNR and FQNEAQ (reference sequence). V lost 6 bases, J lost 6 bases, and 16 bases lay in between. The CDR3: CASRKEQQVDTQYF. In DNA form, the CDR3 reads TGTGCCAGCAGGAAGGAGCAGCAGGTGGATACGCAGTATTTT.

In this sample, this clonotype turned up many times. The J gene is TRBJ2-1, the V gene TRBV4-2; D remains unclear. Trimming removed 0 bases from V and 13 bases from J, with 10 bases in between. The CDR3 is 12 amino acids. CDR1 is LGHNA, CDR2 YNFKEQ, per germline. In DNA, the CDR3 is TGTGCCAGCAGCCAAGATCCGAGACCTCAGTTCTTC. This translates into CASSQDPRPQFF.

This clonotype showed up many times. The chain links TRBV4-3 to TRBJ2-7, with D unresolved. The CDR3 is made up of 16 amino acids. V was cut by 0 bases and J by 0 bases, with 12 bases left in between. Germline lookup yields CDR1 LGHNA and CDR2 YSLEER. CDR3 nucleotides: TGCGCCAGCAGCCAAGAAAGGGCAGCGAGCTCCTACGAGCAGTACTTC. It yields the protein CASSQERAASSYEQYF.

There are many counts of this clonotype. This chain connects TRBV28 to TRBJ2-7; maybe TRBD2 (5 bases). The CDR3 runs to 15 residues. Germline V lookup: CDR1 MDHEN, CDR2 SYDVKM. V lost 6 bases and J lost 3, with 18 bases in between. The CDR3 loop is CASRGIASPYYEQYV. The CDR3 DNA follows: TGTGCCAGCAGGGGGATAGCGAGTCCATACTACGAGCAGTACGTC.

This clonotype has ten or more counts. CDR3 protein: CATSYPGGNQPQHF. CDR3 bases: TGTGCCACCAGCTACCCCGGTGGCAATCAGCCCCAGCATTTT. The V call is TRBV15, the J call TRBJ1-5; D gene unclear. Germline values: CDR1 LNHNV, CDR2 YYDKDF (reference sequence). Trimming removed 5 bases at V and 2 bases at J, with 10 bases between. This CDR3 is built from 14 residues.

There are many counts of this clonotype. This CDR3 reads CASSDSSGGTDTQYF. The CDR3 nucleotides read TGTGCCAGCAGTGACTCGAGCGGGGGCACAGATACGCAGTATTTT. V is TRBV6-4 and J is TRBJ2-3; 7 bases align to TRBD2. Germline values: CDR1 MRHNA, CDR2 SNTAGT. The CDR3 sequence is 15 residues long. After removal of 0 bases from V and 1 base from J, the junction contained 1 base not matched to a gene.

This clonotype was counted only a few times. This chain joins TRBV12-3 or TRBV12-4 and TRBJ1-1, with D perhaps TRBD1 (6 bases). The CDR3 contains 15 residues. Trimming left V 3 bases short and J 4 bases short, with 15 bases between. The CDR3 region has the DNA TGTGCCAGCAGTTTCGCAGGGGCGCGAGGCACTGAAGCTTTCTTT. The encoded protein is CASSFAGARGTEAFF.

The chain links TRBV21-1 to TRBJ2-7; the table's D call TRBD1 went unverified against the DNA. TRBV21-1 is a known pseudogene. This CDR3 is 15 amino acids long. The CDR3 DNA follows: TGTGCCAGCAGGCAGGGACAGTTCTTGTGGTACGAGCAGTACTTC. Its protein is CASRQGQFLWYEQYF.

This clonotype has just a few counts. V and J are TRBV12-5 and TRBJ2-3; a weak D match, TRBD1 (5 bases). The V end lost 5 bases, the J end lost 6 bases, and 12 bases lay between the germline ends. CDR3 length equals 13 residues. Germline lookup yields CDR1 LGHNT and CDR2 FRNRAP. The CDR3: CASGLSGSDTQYF. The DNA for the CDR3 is TGTGCTAGTGGTCTGTCAGGGTCCGATACGCAGTATTTT.

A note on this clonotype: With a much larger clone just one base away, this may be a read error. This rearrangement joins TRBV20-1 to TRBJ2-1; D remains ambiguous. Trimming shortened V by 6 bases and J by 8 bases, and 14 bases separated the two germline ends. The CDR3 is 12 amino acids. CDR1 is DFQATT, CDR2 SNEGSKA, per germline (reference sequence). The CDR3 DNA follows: TGCAGTGCCCCGAGACGGATGGATGAGCAGTTCTTC. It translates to CSAPRRMDEQFF.

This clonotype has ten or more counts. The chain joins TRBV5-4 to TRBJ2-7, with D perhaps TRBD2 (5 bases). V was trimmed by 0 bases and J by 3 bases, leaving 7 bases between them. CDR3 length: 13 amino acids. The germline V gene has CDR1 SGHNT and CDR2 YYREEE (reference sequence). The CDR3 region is CASSLGGLYEQYV. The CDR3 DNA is TGTGCCAGCAGCTTGGGAGGGCTCTACGAGCAGTACGTC.

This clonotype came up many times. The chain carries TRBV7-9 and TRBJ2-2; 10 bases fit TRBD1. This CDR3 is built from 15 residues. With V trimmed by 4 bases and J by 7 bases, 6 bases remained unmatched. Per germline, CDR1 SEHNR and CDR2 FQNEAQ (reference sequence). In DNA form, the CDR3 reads TGTGCCAGCAGCTCCGGGACAGGGGACATCGGGGAGCTGTTTTTT. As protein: CASSSGTGDIGELFF.

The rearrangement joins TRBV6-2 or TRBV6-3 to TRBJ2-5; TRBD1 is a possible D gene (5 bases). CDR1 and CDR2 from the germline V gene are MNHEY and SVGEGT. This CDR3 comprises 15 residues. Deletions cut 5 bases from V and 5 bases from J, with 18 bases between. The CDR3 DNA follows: TGTGCCAGCAGTATAAACAGGCCGTCGCGGGAGACCCAGTACTTC. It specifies CASSINRPSRETQYF.

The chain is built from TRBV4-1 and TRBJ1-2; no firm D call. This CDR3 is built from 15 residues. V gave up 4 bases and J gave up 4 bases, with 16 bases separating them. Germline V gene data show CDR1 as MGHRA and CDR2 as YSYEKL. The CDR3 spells CASSPSKGIFYGYTF. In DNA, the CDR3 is TGCGCCAGCAGCCCCTCCAAGGGTATCTTCTATGGCTACACCTTC.

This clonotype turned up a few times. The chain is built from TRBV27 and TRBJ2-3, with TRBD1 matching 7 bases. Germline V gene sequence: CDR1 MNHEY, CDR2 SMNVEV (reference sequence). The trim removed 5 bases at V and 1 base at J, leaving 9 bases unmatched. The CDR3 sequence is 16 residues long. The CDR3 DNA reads TGTGCCAGCAGTATACCCCGGGACAGAGGCACAGATACGCAGTATTTT. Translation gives CASSIPRDRGTDTQYF.

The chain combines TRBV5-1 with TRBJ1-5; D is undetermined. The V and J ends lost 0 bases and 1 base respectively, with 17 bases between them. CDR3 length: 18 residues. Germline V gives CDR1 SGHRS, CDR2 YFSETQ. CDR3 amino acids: CASSLDSLGTDSNQPQHF. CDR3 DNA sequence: TGCGCCAGCAGCTTGGATTCTCTGGGAACGGACAGCAATCAGCCCCAGCATTTT. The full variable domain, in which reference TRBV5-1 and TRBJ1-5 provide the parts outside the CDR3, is KAGVTQTPRYLIKTRGQQVTLSCSPISGHRSVSWYQQTPGQGLQFLFEYFSETQRNKGNFPGRFSGRQFSNSRSEMNVSTLELGDSALYLCASSLDSLGTDSNQPQHFGDGTRLSIL.

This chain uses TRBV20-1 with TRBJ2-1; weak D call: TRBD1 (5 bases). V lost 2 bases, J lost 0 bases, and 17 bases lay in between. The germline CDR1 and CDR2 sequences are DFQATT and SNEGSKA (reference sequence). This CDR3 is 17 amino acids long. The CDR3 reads CSARTTDEPLSYNEQFF. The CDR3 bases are TGCAGTGCTAGAACGACAGACGAACCTCTCTCCTACAATGAGCAGTTCTTC.